The text below deals with one TCR beta chain. Its antigen remains undetermined. Base qualities are not at hand, and no much larger clone is one base apart. The entry originates in a study of blood T cell repertoires in COVID-19 (dated by TCRdb to 2018 to 2020). For the study in its entirety: The collaborator samples originated in the United States, Italy and Spain and spanned the acute and convalescent phases of COVID-19. The material from the prospective study consisted of cDNA or gDNA derived from T cells, B-cell-depleted T cells, or PBMCs. Deeply sampled blood TCRbeta repertoires from subjects exposed to, actively infected with, or recovered from COVID-19 were included in the dataset. A freely available public database, intended as a resource for researchers studying the immune response to SARS-CoV-2, is where the repertoires were released. The samples were drawn from two sources: the first 160 participants of the ongoing ImmuneRACE study, and 1,000 to 1,500 subjects contributed by 6 global collaborators. A de-identified subject ID, COVID-19 status, age in years and sex were almost always included in the sample metadata. Where available, HLA class I and class II types were obtained from metadata supplied by the sample provider rather than from assay-based typing. What the research found in general, with its limitations: Clinical and demographic metadata were provided uncurated, with the amount varying by source and participant.

A distance of 19 bases separates the germline ends of V and J, which lose 6 bases and 4 bases respectively. CDR3 length: 15 amino acids, cysteine to phenylalanine. Of all the DNA, just the CDR3 is kept, 45 bases in frame from base 1. The CDR1 and CDR2 encoded by the germline V gene are SQVTM and ANQGSEA. The immunoSEQ Assay, a bias-controlled multiplex PCR, was used to amplify TCRbeta CDR3 regions from genomic DNA. The original methods were these. The number of nucleated cells in each sample was estimated by amplification of reference gene primers within the assay. To quantify the absolute abundance of each unique TCRbeta CDR3 rearrangement, sequence reads were collapsed and filtered. For each sample, productive Simpson clonality was calculated by taking the square root of Simpson's diversity index across productive rearrangements. TCRdb retrieved this table from immuneACCESS and kept in-frame rearrangements only. Not all clones are present; in checked studies, unresolved V genes account for under half, and no reason is known for the remainder. The D gene and trimming were derived from the DNA, and the V and J assignments and clone size from that table. The table for this sample lists some 200,000 clones; about 90% of them were counted only once. The ten largest clones add up to 11% of the sample.

At one collaborating source in Seattle, patients were enrolled during active infection and were followed longitudinally through the course of disease. Each collaborating institution followed its own protocols to collect whole blood in K2EDTA tubes. For TCRbeta analysis, collaborator samples were shipped as frozen whole blood, as isolated PBMCs, or as DNA extracted from either sample type. The receptor's source is a woman aged 55-69 years with COVID-19, enrolled during active disease. The sequenced sample consisted of peripheral blood. The rearranged chain carries TRBV29-1 and TRBJ1-3, with no confidently assigned D gene. CDR3 loop: CSVLTYSAVGNTIYF. The nucleotide sequence is given as TGCAGCGTCCTCACTTACTCAGCGGTAGGAAACACCATATATTTT.